The present T cell receptor beta chain was sequenced within a study of T cell changes during pregnancy in multiple sclerosis. Assay used: immunoSEQ multiplex PCR; TCRdb lists only in-frame clones, some missing. The sample records 43,000 or so clones, more than 75% being singletons. This clone was seen a few times. After removal of 4 bases from V and 2 bases from J, the junction contained 1 base not matched to a gene. The germline CDR1 and CDR2 sequences are SNHLY and FYNNEI. The CDR3 contains 13 residues. The V call is TRBV2, the J call TRBJ1-2; TRBD1 agrees at 7 bases. Sequenced sample: PBMCs (not recorded whether the cells were cultured). This clonotype was sampled from a female donor with multiple sclerosis, enrolled in a pregnancy study. CDR3 region: CASSGTGNYGYTF. CDR3 DNA: TGTGCCAGCAGTGGGACAGGCAACTATGGCTACACCTTC.